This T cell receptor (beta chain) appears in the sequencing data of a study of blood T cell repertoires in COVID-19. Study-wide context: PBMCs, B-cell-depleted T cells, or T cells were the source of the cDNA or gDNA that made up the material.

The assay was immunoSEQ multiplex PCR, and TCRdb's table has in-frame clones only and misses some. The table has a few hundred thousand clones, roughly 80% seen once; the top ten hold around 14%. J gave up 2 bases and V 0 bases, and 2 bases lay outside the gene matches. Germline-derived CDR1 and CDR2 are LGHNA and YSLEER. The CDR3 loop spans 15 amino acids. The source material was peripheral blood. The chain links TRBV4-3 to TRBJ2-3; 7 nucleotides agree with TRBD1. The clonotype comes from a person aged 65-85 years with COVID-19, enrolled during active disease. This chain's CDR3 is CASSQEGQDTDTQYF. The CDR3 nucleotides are TGCGCCAGCAGCCAAGAAGGACAGGACACAGATACGCAGTATTTT.